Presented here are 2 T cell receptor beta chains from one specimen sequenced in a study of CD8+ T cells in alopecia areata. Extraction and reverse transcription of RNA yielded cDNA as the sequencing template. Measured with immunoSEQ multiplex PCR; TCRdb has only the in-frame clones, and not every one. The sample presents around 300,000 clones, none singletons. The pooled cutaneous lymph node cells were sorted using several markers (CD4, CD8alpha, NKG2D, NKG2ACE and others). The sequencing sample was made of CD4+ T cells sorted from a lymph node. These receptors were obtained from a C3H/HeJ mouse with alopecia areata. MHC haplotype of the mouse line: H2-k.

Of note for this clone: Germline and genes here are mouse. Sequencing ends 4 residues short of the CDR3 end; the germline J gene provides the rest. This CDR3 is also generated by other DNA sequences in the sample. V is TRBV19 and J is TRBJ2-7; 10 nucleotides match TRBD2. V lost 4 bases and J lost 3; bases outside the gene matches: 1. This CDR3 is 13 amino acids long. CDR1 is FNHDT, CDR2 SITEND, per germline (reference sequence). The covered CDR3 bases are TGTGCCAGCAGTCGGGACTGGGGCTAT. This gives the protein CASSRDWGY. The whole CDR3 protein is CASSRDWGYEQYF.

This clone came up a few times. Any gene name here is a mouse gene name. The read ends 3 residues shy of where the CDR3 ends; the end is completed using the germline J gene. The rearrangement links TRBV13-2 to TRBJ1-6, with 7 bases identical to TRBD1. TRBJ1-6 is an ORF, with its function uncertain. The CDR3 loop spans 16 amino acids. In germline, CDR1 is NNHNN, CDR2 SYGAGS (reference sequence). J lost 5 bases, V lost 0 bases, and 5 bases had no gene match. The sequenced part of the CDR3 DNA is TGTGCCAGCGGTGATGCCGGCAGGGGGGATAATTCGCCC. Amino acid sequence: CASGDAGRGDNSP. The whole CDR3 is CASGDAGRGDNSPLYF.